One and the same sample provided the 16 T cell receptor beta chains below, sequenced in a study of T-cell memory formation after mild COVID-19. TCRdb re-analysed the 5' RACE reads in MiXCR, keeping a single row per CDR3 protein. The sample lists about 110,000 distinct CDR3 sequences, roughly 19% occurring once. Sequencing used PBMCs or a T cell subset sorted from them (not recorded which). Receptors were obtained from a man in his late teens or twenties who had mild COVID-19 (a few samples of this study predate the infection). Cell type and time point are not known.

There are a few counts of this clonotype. The CDR3: CASGGGGEQFF. As DNA, the CDR3 is TGTGCCAGCGGGGGGGGCGGAGAGCAGTTCTTC. The chain has TRBV6-4 and TRBJ2-1; D perhaps matches TRBD2 (7 bases). V gave up 8 bases and J gave up 10 bases, with 12 bases separating them. Germline-derived CDR1 and CDR2 are MRHNA and SNTAGT. This CDR3 contains 11 residues.

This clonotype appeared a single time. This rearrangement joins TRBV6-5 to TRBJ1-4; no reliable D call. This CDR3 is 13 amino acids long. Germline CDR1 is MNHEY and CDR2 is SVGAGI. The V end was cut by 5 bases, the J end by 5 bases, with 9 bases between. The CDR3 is CASSAGRNEKLFF. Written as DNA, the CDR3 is TGTGCCAGCAGTGCCGGTAGAAATGAAAAACTGTTTTTT.

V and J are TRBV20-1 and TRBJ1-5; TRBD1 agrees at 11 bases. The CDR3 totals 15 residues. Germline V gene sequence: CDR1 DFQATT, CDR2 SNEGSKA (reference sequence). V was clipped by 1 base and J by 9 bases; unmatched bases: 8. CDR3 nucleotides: TGCAGTGCTAGAGTGGACAGGGGGCGCTTACTGCCCCAGCATTTT. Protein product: CSARVDRGRLLPQHF.

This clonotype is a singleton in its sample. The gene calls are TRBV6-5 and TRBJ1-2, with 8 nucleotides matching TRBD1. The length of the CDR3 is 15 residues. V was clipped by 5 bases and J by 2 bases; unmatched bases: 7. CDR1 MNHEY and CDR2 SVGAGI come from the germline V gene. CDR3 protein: CASSPGTGSNYGYTF. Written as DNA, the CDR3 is TGTGCCAGCAGTCCGGGGACAGGATCGAACTATGGCTACACCTTC.

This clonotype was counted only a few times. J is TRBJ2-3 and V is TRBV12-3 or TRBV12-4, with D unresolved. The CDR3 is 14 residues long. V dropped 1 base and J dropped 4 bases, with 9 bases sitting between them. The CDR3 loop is CASSLDHPPDTQYF. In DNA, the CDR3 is TGTGCCAGCAGTTTAGACCACCCCCCAGATACGCAGTATTTT.

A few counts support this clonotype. The CDR3 DNA is TGTGCCAGCAGCTATACCGGGATGAGCTCCTACAATGAGCAGTTCTTC. This gives the protein CASSYTGMSSYNEQFF. The rearrangement joins TRBV5-6 to TRBJ2-1, with D possibly TRBD2 on 5 matching bases. Trimming removed 3 bases at V and 0 bases at J, with 13 bases between. The germline CDR1 and CDR2 sequences are SGHDT and YYEEEE. This CDR3 contains 16 residues.

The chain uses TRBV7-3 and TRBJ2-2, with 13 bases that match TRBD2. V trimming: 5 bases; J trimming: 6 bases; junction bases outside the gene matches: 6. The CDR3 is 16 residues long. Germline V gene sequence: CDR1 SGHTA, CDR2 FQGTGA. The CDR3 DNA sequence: TGTGCCAGCAGCCCCTGGACTAGCGGGGGTCCCGGGGAGCTGTTTTTT. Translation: CASSPWTSGGPGELFF.

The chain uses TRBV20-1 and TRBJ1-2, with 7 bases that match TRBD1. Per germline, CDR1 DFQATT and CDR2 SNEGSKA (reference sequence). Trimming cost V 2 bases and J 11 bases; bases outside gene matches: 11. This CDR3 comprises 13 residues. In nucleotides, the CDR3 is TGCAGTGCTAGATTACAGGGGAATTCGGCTTACACCTTC. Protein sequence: CSARLQGNSAYTF.

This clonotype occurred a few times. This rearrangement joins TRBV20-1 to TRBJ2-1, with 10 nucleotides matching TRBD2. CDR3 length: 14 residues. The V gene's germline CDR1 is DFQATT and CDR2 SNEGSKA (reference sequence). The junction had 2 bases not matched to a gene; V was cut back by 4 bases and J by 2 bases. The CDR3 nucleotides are TGCAGTGCTAACCTAGCGGGGGCCTACAATGAGCAGTTCTTC. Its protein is CSANLAGAYNEQFF.

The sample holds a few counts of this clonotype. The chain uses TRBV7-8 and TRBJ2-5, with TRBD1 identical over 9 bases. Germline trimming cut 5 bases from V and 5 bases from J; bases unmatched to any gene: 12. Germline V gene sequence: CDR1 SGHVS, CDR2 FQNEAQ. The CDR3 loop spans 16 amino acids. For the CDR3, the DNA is TGTGCCAGCAGCCCCGACCGACAGGGGGTCGGGGAGACCCAGTACTTC. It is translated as CASSPDRQGVGETQYF.

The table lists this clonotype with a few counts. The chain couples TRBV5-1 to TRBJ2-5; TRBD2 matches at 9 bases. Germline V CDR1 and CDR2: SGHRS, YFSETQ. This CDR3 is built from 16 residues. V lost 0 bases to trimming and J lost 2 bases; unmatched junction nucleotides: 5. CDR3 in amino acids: CASSLGATSGQETQYF. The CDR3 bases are TGCGCCAGCAGCTTGGGTGCGACTAGCGGTCAAGAGACCCAGTACTTC.

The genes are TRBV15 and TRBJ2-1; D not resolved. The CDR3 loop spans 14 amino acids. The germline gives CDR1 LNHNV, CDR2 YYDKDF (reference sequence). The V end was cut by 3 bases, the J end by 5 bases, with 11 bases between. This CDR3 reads CATSRIGYNNEQFF. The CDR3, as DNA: TGTGCCACCAGCAGGATAGGGTACAACAATGAGCAGTTCTTC.

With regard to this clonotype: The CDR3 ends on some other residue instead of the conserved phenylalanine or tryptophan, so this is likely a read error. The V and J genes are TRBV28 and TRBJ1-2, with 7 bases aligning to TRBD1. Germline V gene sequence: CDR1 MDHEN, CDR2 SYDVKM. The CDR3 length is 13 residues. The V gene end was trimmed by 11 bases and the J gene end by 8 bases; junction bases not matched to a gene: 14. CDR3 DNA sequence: TGTGCCGGAAACCGACAGGGATTCCCGGGCTACACCTTA. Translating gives CAGNRQGFPGYTL.

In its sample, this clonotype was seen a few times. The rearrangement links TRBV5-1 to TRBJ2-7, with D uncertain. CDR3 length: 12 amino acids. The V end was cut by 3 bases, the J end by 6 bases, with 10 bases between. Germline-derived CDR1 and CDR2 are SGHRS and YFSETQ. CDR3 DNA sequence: TGCGCCAGCAGCTACGACCGCGGCGAGCAGTACTTC. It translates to CASSYDRGEQYF.

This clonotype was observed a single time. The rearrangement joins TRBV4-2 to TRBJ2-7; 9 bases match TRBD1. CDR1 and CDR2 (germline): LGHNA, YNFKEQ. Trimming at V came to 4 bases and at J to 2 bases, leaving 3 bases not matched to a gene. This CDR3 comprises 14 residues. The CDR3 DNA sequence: TGTGCCAGCAGCCTTTGGACAGGGGCCTACGAGCAGTACTTC. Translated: CASSLWTGAYEQYF.

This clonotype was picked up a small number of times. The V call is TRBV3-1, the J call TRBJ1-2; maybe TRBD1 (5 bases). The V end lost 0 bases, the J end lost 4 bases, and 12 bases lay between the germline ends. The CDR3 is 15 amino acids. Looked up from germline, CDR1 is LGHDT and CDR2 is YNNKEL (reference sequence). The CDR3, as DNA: TGTGCCAGCAGCCAAGAGCCGACAGCCGTCTATGGCTACACCTTC. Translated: CASSQEPTAVYGYTF.